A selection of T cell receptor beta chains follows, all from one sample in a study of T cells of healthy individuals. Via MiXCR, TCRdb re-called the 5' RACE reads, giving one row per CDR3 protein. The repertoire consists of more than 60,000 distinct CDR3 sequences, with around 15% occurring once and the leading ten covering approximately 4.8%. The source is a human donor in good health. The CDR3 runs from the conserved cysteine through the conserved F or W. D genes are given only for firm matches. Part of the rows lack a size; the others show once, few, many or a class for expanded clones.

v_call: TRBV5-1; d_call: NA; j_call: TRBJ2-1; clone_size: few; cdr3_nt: TGCGCCAGCAGCTTGCGTAGCAGGGGAGGTGGTTACAATGAGCAGTTCTTC; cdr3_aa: CASSLRSRGGGYNEQFF
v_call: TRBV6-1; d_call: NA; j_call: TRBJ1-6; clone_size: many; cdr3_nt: TGTGCCAGCAGCGCAGCCCGAATGGGTGCACCCCTCCACTTT; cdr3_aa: CASSAARMGAPLHF
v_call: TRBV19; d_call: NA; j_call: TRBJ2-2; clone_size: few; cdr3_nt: TGTGCCAGTAGTATAGCACAGCTGAACACCGGGGAGCTGTTTTTT; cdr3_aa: CASSIAQLNTGELFF
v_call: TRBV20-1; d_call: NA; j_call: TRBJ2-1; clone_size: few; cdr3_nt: TGCAGTGCAACCCCGACGGGGAGGGAGCAGTTCTTC; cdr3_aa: CSATPTGREQFF
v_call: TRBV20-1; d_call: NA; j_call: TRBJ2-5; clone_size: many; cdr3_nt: TGCAGTGCTAGCCCCACCCAAGAGACCCAGTACTTC; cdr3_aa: CSASPTQETQYF
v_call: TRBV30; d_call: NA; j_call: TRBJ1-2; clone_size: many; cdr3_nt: TGTGCCTGGAGTGTACCGGGTTCGGACTATGGCTACACCTTC; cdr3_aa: CAWSVPGSDYGYTF
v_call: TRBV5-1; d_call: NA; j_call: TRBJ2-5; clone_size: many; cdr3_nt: TGCGCCAGCAGCTTGGGTGAGGAGACCCAGTACTTC; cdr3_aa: CASSLGEETQYF
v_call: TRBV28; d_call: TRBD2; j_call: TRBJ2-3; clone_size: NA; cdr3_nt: TGTGCCAGCTTAACGGGAGGGAGCACAGATACGCAGTATTTT; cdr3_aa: CASLTGGSTDTQYF
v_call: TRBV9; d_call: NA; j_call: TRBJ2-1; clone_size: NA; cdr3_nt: TGTGCCAGCAGCCCTGGAGGAGGGAGCTCCTACAATGAGCAGTTCTTC; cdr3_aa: CASSPGGGSSYNEQFF
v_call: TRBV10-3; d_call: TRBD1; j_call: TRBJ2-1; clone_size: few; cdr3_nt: TGTGCCATCAGTGACGGAAACAGGGGGTATCACTCCTACAATGAGCAGTTCTTC; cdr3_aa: CAISDGNRGYHSYNEQFF
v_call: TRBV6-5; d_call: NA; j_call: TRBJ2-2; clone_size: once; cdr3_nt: TGTGCCAGCCAGAAAGCGACAGGCCGCACCGGGGAGCTGTTTTTT; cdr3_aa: CASQKATGRTGELFF
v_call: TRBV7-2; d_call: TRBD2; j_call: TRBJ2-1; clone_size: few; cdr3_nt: TGTGCCAGCAGCTTAGCACTAGCGGGACACAATGAGCAGTTCTTC; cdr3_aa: CASSLALAGHNEQFF
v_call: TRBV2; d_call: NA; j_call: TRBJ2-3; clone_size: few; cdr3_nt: TGTGCCAGCAGTGATCCCCCGACTGGGGGCACAGATACGCAGTATTTT; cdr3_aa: CASSDPPTGGTDTQYF
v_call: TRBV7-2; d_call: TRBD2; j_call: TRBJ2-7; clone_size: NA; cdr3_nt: TGTGCCAGCAGCTACCTAGCGGGGGTCTACGAGCAGTACTTC; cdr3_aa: CASSYLAGVYEQYF
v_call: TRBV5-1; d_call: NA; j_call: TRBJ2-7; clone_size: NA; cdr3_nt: TGCGCCAGCAGCTTCGCGCAGGGAGTGGAGCAGTACTTC; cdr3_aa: CASSFAQGVEQYF
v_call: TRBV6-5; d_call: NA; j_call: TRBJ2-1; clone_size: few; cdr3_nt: TGTGCCAGCAGTAGAAGGGGGGGCCGTCTGGTTTTCTCCTACAATGAGCAGTTCTTC; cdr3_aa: CASSRRGGRLVFSYNEQFF
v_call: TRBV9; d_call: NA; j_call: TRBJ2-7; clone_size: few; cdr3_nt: TGTGCCAGCAGCGTAGTAGGTGGGGGAGCCTACGAGCAGTACTTC; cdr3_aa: CASSVVGGGAYEQYF
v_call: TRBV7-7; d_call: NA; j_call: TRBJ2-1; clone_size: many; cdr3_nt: TGTGCTAGCAGCTTCCACGAAGGCAATGAGCAGTTCTTC; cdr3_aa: CASSFHEGNEQFF
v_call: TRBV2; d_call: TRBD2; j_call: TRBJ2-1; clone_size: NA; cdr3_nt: TGTGCCGACCGGACTAGCGGGGGGGCCTACAATGAGCAGTTCTTC; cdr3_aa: CADRTSGGAYNEQFF
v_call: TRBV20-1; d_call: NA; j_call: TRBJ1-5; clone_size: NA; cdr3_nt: TGCAGTGCTAGGTCTCCTAATGGTCGCAATCAGCCCCAGCATTTT; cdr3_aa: CSARSPNGRNQPQHF